This T cell receptor beta chain was profiled in a study of T cells in Graves' hyperthyroidism and ophthalmopathy. Study-level points and caveats: Blood also showed most of the thyroid clonotypes that were expanded above 0.001.

For this clonotype: The antigen remains unidentified. The final CDR3 position lacks the conserved phenylalanine or tryptophan, pointing to a likely read error.

TCR beta CDR3 regions were amplified from RNA transcripts. The primer set for the first-round RT-PCR of the TCR CDR3 was HTBI. TCRdb ran MiXCR on the multiplex PCR reads and lists one entry per CDR3 protein. The sample records roughly 61,000 distinct CDR3 sequences, 53% being singletons. The cohort's ophthalmopathy patients, a group with duration under 3 months, had a Clinical Activity Score of at least 3 and a NOSPECS grade of at least 4. The TCR was taken from a woman in her sixties or seventies with Graves' ophthalmopathy. Sequencing was carried out using blood.

CDR3 loop: CASSLRGSYNSPLHL. CDR3 coding DNA: TGTGCCAGCAGTCTAAGGGGCTCCTATAATTCACCCCTCCACCTT. V gene TRBV27 combines with J gene TRBJ1-6; D possibly corresponds to TRBD1 (5 bases). Germline assignment: CDR1 MNHEY and CDR2 SMNVEV (reference sequence). V was cut by 5 bases and J by 0 bases, with 8 bases left in between. This CDR3 contains 15 residues.